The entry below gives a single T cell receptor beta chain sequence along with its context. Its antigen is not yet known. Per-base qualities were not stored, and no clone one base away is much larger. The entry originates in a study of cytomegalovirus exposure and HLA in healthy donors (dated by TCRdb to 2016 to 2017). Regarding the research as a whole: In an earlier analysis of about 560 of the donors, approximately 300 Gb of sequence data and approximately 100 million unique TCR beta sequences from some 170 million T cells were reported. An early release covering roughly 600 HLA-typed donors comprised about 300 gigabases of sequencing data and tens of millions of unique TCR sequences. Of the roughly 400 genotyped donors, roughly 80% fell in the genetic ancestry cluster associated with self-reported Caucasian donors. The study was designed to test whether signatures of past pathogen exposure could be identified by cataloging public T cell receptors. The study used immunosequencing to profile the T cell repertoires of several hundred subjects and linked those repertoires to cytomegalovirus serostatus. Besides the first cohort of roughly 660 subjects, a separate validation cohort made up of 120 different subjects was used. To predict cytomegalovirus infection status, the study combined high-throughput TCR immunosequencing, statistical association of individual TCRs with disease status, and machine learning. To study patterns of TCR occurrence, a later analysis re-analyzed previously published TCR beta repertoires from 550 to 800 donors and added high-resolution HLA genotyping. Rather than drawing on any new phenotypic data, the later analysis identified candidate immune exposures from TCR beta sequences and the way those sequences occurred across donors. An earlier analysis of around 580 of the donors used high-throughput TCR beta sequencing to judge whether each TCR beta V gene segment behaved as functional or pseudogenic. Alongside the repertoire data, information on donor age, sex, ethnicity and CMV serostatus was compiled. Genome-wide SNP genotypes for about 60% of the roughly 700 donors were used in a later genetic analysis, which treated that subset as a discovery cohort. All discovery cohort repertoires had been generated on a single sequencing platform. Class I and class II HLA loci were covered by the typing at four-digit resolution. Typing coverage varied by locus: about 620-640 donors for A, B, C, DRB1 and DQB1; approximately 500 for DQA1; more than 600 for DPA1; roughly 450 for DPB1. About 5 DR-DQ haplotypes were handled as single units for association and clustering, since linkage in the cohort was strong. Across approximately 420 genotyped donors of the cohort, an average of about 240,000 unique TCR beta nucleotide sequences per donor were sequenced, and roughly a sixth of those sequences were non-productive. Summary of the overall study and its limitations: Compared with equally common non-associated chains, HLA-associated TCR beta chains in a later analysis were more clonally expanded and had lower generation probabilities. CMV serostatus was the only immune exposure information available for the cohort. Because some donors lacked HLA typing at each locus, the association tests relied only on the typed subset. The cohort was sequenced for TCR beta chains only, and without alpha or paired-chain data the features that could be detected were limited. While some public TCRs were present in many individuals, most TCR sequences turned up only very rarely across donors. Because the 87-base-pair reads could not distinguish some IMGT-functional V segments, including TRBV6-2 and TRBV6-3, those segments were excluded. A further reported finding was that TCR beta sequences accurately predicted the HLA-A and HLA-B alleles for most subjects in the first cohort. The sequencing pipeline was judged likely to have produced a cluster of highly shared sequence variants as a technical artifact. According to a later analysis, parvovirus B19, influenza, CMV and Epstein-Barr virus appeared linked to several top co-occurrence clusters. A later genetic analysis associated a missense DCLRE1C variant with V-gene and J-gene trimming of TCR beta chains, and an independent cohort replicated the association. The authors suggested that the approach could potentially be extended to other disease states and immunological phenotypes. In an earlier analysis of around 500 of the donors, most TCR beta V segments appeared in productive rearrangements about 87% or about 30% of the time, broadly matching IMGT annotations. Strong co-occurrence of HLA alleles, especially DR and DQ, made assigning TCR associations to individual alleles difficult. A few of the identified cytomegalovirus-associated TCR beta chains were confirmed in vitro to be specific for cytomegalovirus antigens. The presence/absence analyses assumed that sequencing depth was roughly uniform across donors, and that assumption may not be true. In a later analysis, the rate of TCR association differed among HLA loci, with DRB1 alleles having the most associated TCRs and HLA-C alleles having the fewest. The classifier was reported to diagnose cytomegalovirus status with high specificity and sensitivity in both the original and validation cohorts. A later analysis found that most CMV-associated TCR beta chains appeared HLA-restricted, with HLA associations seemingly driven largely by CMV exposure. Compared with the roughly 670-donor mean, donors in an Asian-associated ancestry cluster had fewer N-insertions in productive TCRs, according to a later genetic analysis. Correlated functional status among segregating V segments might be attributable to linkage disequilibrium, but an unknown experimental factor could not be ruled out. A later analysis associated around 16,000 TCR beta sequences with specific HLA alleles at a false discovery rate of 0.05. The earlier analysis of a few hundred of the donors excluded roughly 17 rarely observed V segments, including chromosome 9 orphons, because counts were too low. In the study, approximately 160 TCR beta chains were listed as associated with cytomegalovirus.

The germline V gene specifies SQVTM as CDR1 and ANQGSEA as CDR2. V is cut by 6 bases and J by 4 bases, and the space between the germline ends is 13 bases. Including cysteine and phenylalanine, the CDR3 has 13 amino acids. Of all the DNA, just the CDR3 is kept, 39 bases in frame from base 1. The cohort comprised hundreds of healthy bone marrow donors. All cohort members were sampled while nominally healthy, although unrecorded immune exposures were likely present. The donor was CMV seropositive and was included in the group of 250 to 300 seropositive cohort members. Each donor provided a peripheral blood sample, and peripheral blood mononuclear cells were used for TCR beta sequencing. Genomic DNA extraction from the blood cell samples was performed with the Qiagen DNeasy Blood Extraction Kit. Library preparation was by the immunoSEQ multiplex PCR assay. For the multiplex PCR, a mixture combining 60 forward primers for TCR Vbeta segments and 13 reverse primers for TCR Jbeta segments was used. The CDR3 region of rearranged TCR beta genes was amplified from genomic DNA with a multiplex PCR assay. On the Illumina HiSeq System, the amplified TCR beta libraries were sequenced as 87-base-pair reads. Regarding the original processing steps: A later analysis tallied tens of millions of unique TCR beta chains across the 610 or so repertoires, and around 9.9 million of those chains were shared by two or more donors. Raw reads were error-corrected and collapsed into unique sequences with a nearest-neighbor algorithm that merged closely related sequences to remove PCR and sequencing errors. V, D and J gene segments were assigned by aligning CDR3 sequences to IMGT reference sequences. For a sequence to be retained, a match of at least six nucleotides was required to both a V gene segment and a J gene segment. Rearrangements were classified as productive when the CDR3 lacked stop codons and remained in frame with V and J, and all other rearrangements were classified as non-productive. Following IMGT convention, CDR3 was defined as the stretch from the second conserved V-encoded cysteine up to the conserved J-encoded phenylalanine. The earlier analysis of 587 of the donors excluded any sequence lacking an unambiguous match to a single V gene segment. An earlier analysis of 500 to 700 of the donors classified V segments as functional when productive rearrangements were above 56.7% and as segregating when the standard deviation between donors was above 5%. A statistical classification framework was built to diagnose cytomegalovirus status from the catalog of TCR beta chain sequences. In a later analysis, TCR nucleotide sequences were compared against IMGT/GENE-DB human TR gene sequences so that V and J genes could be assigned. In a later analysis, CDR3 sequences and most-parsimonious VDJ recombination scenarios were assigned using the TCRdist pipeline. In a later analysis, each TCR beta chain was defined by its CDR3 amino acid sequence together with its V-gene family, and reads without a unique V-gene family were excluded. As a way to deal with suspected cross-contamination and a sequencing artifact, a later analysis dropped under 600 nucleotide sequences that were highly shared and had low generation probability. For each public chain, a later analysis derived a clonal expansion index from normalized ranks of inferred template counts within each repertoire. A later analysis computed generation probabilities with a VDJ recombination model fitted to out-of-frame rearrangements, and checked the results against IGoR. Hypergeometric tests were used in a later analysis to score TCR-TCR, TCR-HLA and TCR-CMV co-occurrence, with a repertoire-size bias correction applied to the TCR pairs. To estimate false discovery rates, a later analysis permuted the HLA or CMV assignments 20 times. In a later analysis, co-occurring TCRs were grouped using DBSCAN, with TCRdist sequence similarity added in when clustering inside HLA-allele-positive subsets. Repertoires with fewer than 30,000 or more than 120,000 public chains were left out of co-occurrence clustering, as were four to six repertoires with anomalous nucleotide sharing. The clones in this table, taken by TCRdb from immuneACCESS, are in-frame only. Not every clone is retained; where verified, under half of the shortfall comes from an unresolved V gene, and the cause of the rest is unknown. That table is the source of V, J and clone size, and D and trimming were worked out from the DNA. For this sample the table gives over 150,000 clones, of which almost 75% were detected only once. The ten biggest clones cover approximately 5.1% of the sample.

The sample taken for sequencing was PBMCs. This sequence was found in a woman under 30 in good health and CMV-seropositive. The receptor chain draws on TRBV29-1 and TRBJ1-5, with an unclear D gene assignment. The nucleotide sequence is TGCAGCGTCGGCGACGGGAAGAATCAGCCCCAGCATTTT. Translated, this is CSVGDGKNQPQHF. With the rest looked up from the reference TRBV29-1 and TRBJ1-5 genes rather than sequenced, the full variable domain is SAVISQKPSRDICQRGTSLTIQCQVDSQVTMMFWYRQQPGQSLTLIATANQGSEATYESGFVIDKFPISRPNLTFSTLTVSNMSPEDSSIYLCSVGDGKNQPQHFGDGTRLSIL.